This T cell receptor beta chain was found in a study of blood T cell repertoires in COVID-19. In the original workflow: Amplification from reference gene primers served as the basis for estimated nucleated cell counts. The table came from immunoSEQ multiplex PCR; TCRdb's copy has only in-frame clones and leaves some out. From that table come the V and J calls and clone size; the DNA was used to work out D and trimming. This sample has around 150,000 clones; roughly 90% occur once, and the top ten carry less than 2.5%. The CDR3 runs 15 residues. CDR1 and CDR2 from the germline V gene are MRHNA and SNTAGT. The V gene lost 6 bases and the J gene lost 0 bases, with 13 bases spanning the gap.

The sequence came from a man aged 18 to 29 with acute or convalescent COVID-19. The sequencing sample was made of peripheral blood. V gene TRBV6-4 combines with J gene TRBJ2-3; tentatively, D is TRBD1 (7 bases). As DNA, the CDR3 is TGTGCCAGCAGGGGGGGACAGCGTAGCACAGATACGCAGTATTTT. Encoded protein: CASRGGQRSTDTQYF.